The next 4 T cell receptor beta chains were all read from a single sample in a study of T cells after yellow fever vaccination. Using its own MiXCR run on the 5' RACE reads, TCRdb lists one record per CDR3 protein. The data contain about 85,000 distinct CDR3 sequences, about an eighth of them singletons. Sequenced material: CD8+ T cells not binding an NS4B(214-222) dextramer, sorted from PBMCs, taken about 20 days after the first yellow fever vaccination. These TCRs come from a man younger than 35 who received the YFV17D yellow fever vaccine.

In its sample, this clonotype was seen a few times. J is TRBJ1-1 and V is TRBV20-1; 8 bases match TRBD1. The germline V gene has CDR1 DFQATT and CDR2 SNEGSKA (reference sequence). The V and J ends lost 6 bases and 3 bases, in that order; junction bases with no gene match: 6. This CDR3 is built from 13 residues. The CDR3 region has the DNA TGCAGTGCCTGGACAGGGATCGACACTGAAGCTTTCTTT. This gives the protein CSAWTGIDTEAFF.

This clonotype has just a few counts. V gene TRBV5-6 combines with J gene TRBJ2-7, with 9 nucleotides matching TRBD2. V lost 2 bases, J lost 2 bases, and 8 bases stayed unmatched. The CDR3 has 16 amino acids. CDR1 and CDR2 (germline): SGHDT, YYEEEE. Here the CDR3 DNA reads TGTGCCAGCAGCTTTGGCTTAGCGGGGGTAACCTACGAGCAGTACTTC. It translates to CASSFGLAGVTYEQYF.

This clonotype was counted a few times. V gene TRBV6-5 combines with J gene TRBJ2-5; the match to TRBD2 covers 8 bases. This CDR3 is 15 amino acids long. Looked up from germline, CDR1 is MNHEY and CDR2 is SVGAGI. With 2 bases clipped from V and 4 bases from J, the junction kept 6 bases outside the gene matches. The CDR3 protein is CASSYGTSSGETQYF. CDR3 sequence (DNA): TGTGCCAGCAGTTACGGGACTAGTAGTGGAGAGACCCAGTACTTC.

This clonotype was counted a few times. At one end the junction does not follow the germline gene, possibly because of a read error. This chain uses TRBV2 with TRBJ1-1; 8 bases agree with TRBD1. The CDR3 loop spans 15 amino acids. Germline V lookup: CDR1 SNHLY, CDR2 FYNNEI. The DNA of the CDR3 is TGTGCCAGCAGTGACCGGACAGGGCTGAACTCTGAAGCTTTCTTT. This codes for CASSDRTGLNSEAFF.